These T cell receptor beta chains were read from a single sample in a study of Tregs in tolerant kidney transplant recipients. Measured with immunoSEQ multiplex PCR; TCRdb has only the in-frame clones, and not every one. The sample comprises about 20,000 clones, about three fifths of which are singletons, and nearly 3.5% rests with the top ten. No antigen is known for these receptors. Sequences were obtained from Tregs from blood cultured with allogeneic cells. The receptors here all came from a human donor in good health. Each CDR3 is given with its conserved first and last residue. D genes are given only for firm matches. Size is stated for part of the rows, as once, few or many counts, or as a class when the clone is expanded.

v_gene: TRBV5-5; abundance: medium-sized; d_gene: TRBD2; len: 15; j_gene: TRBJ2-7; CDR3aa: CASSIGLAGTYEQYF; CDR3nt: TGTGCCAGCAGCATCGGACTAGCGGGAACCTACGAGCAGTACTTC
v_gene: TRBV6-5; abundance: -; d_gene: -; len: 15; j_gene: TRBJ1-1; CDR3aa: CASRKSGRGVTEAFF; CDR3nt: TGTGCCAGCAGAAAATCAGGGCGAGGGGTCACTGAAGCTTTCTTT
v_gene: TRBV2; abundance: -; d_gene: -; len: 14; j_gene: TRBJ2-3; CDR3aa: CASSAGAIPDTQYF; CDR3nt: TGTGCCAGCAGTGCGGGGGCCATTCCAGATACGCAGTATTTT
v_gene: TRBV6-1; abundance: -; d_gene: -; len: 14; j_gene: TRBJ2-7; CDR3aa: CASREDGSSYEQYF; CDR3nt: TGTGCCAGCCGAGAGGACGGGAGCTCCTACGAGCAGTACTTC
v_gene: TRBV7-5; abundance: -; d_gene: -; len: 18; j_gene: TRBJ1-6; CDR3aa: CARSFTHPFGTGGSPLHF; CDR3nt: TGTGCCAGAAGCTTTACACATCCCTTTGGGACAGGAGGATCACCCCTCCACTTT
v_gene: TRBV30; abundance: -; d_gene: -; len: 21; j_gene: TRBJ2-2; CDR3aa: CAWSGTRHASQGGVYTGELFF; CDR3nt: TGTGCCTGGAGTGGGACGCGGCACGCGAGCCAGGGGGGGGTGTACACCGGGGAGCTGTTTTTT
v_gene: TRBV11-1; abundance: -; d_gene: TRBD2; len: 16; j_gene: TRBJ2-5; CDR3aa: CASSLQLAGGIETQYF; CDR3nt: TGTGCCAGCAGCTTACAGCTAGCGGGGGGAATAGAGACCCAGTACTTC
v_gene: TRBV6-5; abundance: -; d_gene: -; len: 11; j_gene: TRBJ1-2; CDR3aa: CASSSNYGYTF; CDR3nt: TGTGCCAGCAGTTCCAACTATGGCTACACCTTC
v_gene: TRBV19; abundance: -; d_gene: TRBD2; len: 15; j_gene: TRBJ2-7; CDR3aa: CASSTLAGGPYEQYF; CDR3nt: TGTGCCAGTAGTACTTTAGCGGGGGGCCCCTACGAGCAGTACTTC
v_gene: TRBV7-9; abundance: -; d_gene: TRBD1; len: 18; j_gene: TRBJ2-1; CDR3aa: CASSSRNWQGAGRGEQFF; CDR3nt: TGTGCCAGCAGCTCCCGGAATTGGCAGGGGGCGGGGCGGGGTGAGCAGTTCTTC
v_gene: TRBV10-2; abundance: -; d_gene: -; len: 15; j_gene: TRBJ1-4; CDR3aa: CASSESYGWNEKLFF; CDR3nt: TGCGCCAGCAGTGAGTCGTACGGGTGGAATGAAAAACTGTTTTTT
v_gene: TRBV5-4; abundance: few; d_gene: TRBD2; len: 16; j_gene: TRBJ2-5; CDR3aa: CASSQGTSGVQETQYF; CDR3nt: TGTGCCAGCAGCCAAGGGACTAGCGGGGTACAAGAGACCCAGTACTTC
v_gene: TRBV7-9; abundance: -; d_gene: TRBD2; len: 14; j_gene: TRBJ2-1; CDR3aa: CASSFLAGVGEQFF; CDR3nt: TGTGCCAGCAGCTTCCTTGCGGGAGTGGGGGAGCAGTTCTTC
v_gene: TRBV11-3; abundance: -; d_gene: TRBD2; len: 15; j_gene: TRBJ2-1; CDR3aa: CASSSGTSGGDEQFF; CDR3nt: TGTGCCAGCAGCTCCGGGACTAGCGGGGGGGATGAGCAGTTCTTC
v_gene: TRBV30; abundance: -; d_gene: TRBD2; len: 14; j_gene: TRBJ2-7; CDR3aa: CAALTSGRTYEQYF; CDR3nt: TGTGCCGCATTGACTAGCGGGAGAACCTACGAGCAGTACTTC
v_gene: TRBV6-5; abundance: -; d_gene: TRBD1; len: 15; j_gene: TRBJ1-1; CDR3aa: CASSPGTGRGTEAFF; CDR3nt: TGTGCCAGCAGCCCCGGGACAGGGAGGGGAACTGAAGCTTTCTTT
v_gene: TRBV6-6; abundance: -; d_gene: TRBD1; len: 13; j_gene: TRBJ2-2; CDR3aa: CASRQGATGELFF; CDR3nt: TGTGCCAGCAGACAGGGGGCAACCGGGGAGCTGTTTTTT
v_gene: TRBV6-5; abundance: -; d_gene: -; len: 14; j_gene: TRBJ2-7; CDR3aa: CASSLLVSSYEQYF; CDR3nt: TGTGCCAGCAGCCTACTAGTGAGCTCCTACGAGCAGTACTTC
v_gene: TRBV30; abundance: -; d_gene: -; len: 13; j_gene: TRBJ1-5; CDR3aa: CAWSPQRGQPQHF; CDR3nt: TGTGCCTGGAGTCCCCAGCGGGGTCAGCCCCAGCATTTT
v_gene: TRBV6-1; abundance: few; d_gene: -; len: 14; j_gene: TRBJ1-5; CDR3aa: CASSATNRVQPQHF; CDR3nt: TGTGCCAGCAGCGCCACCAACAGGGTCCAGCCCCAGCATTTT
v_gene: TRBV23-1; abundance: -; d_gene: TRBD1; len: 15; j_gene: TRBJ2-7; CDR3aa: CASSPRQGVSYEQYF; CDR3nt: TGCGCCAGCAGTCCCCGACAGGGGGTATCCTACGAGCAGTACTTC
v_gene: TRBV2; abundance: -; d_gene: TRBD1; len: 16; j_gene: TRBJ1-6; CDR3aa: CASSLTGNGSRSPLHF; CDR3nt: TGTGCCAGCAGTTTGACAGGGAACGGCAGTCGTTCACCCCTCCACTTT
v_gene: TRBV5-1; abundance: -; d_gene: -; len: 14; j_gene: TRBJ1-3; CDR3aa: CASSDPGAGNTIYF; CDR3nt: TGCGCCAGCAGCGACCCAGGGGCTGGAAACACCATATATTTT
v_gene: TRBV7-8; abundance: -; d_gene: TRBD2; len: 15; j_gene: TRBJ2-7; CDR3aa: CASSLAASGRYEQYF; CDR3nt: TGTGCCAGCAGCTTAGCGGCTAGCGGGAGATACGAGCAGTACTTC
v_gene: TRBV27; abundance: -; d_gene: -; len: 12; j_gene: TRBJ2-1; CDR3aa: CARGGGDNEQFF; CDR3nt: TGTGCCAGGGGAGGCGGGGACAATGAGCAGTTCTTC
v_gene: TRBV30; abundance: -; d_gene: TRBD2; len: 15; j_gene: TRBJ2-3; CDR3aa: CASRRSGGAVDTQYF; CDR3nt: TGTGCCTCGAGGAGGAGCGGGGGGGCCGTAGATACGCAGTATTTT
v_gene: TRBV19; abundance: medium-sized; d_gene: TRBD1; len: 15; j_gene: TRBJ1-6; CDR3aa: CASSPGTGGNSPLHF; CDR3nt: TGTGCCAGTAGTCCAGGGACAGGGGGGAATTCACCCCTCCACTTT
v_gene: TRBV5-1; abundance: -; d_gene: -; len: 17; j_gene: TRBJ2-1; CDR3aa: CASSLAIGGLAYNEQFF; CDR3nt: TGCGCCAGCAGCTTGGCCATAGGGGGATTGGCCTACAATGAGCAGTTCTTC
v_gene: TRBV2; abundance: -; d_gene: -; len: 13; j_gene: TRBJ1-3; CDR3aa: CASRGGSGNTIYF; CDR3nt: TGTGCCAGCAGGGGGGGATCTGGAAACACCATATATTTT
v_gene: TRBV5-5; abundance: few; d_gene: TRBD2; len: 15; j_gene: TRBJ2-3; CDR3aa: CASSGTSDPTDTQYF; CDR3nt: TGTGCCAGCAGCGGGACTAGCGACCCTACAGATACGCAGTATTTT
v_gene: TRBV7-3; abundance: -; d_gene: -; len: 13; j_gene: TRBJ1-2; CDR3aa: CASSLGGGYGYTF; CDR3nt: TGTGCCAGCAGCTTAGGAGGGGGATATGGCTACACCTTC
v_gene: TRBV7-9; abundance: -; d_gene: -; len: 13; j_gene: TRBJ2-2; CDR3aa: CASREGNTGELFF; CDR3nt: TGTGCCAGCAGGGAAGGGAACACCGGGGAGCTGTTTTTT
v_gene: TRBV18; abundance: -; d_gene: TRBD2; len: 14; j_gene: TRBJ2-5; CDR3aa: CASSLAGGMETQYF; CDR3nt: TGTGCCAGCTCACTAGCGGGAGGGATGGAGACCCAGTACTTC
v_gene: TRBV29-1; abundance: -; d_gene: -; len: 12; j_gene: TRBJ1-1; CDR3aa: CSVEDQWERAFF; CDR3nt: TGCAGCGTTGAAGATCAATGGGAGAGAGCTTTCTTT
v_gene: TRBV5-4; abundance: -; d_gene: -; len: 13; j_gene: TRBJ1-4; CDR3aa: CASSVLLGEKLFF; CDR3nt: TGTGCCAGCAGCGTGTTATTGGGGGAAAAACTGTTTTTT
v_gene: TRBV6-5; abundance: few; d_gene: TRBD1; len: 14; j_gene: TRBJ2-7; CDR3aa: CASSATGTSYEQYF; CDR3nt: TGTGCCAGCAGTGCGACAGGGACCTCCTACGAGCAGTACTTC
v_gene: TRBV10-3; abundance: few; d_gene: -; len: 14; j_gene: TRBJ2-7; CDR3aa: CAISESSSGYEQYF; CDR3nt: TGTGCCATCAGTGAGTCGAGTAGCGGCTACGAGCAGTACTTC
v_gene: TRBV7-6; abundance: -; d_gene: -; len: 13; j_gene: TRBJ2-1; CDR3aa: CASSLDLGTKQFF; CDR3nt: TGTGCCAGCAGCTTAGACCTAGGGACCAAGCAGTTCTTC
v_gene: TRBV7-9; abundance: medium-sized; d_gene: -; len: 13; j_gene: TRBJ1-1; CDR3aa: CASSSQGNTEAFF; CDR3nt: TGTGCCAGCAGCTCACAGGGAAACACTGAAGCTTTCTTT
v_gene: TRBV18; abundance: -; d_gene: -; len: 12; j_gene: TRBJ2-7; CDR3aa: CASSLDNYEQYF; CDR3nt: TGTGCCAGCTCTCTGGACAACTACGAGCAGTACTTC
v_gene: TRBV20-1; abundance: -; d_gene: -; len: 11; j_gene: TRBJ2-5; CDR3aa: CSVSPLETQYF; CDR3nt: TGCAGTGTCTCCCCTCTGGAGACCCAGTACTTC
v_gene: TRBV11-2; abundance: large; d_gene: -; len: 13; j_gene: TRBJ2-7; CDR3aa: CASSITGYGEQYF; CDR3nt: TGTGCCAGCAGCATTACAGGGTATGGCGAGCAGTACTTC
v_gene: TRBV27; abundance: -; d_gene: -; len: 18; j_gene: TRBJ1-5; CDR3aa: CASSLFWDTTGSNQPQHF; CDR3nt: TGTGCCAGCAGTTTATTCTGGGACACCACGGGCAGCAATCAGCCCCAGCATTTT
v_gene: TRBV7-7; abundance: -; d_gene: -; len: 16; j_gene: TRBJ2-3; CDR3aa: CASSSGHNFPRDTQYF; CDR3nt: TGTGCCAGCAGCTCCGGGCATAACTTCCCAAGGGATACGCAGTATTTT
v_gene: TRBV19; abundance: -; d_gene: TRBD1; len: 17; j_gene: TRBJ2-6; CDR3aa: CASSIGQGASGANVLTF; CDR3nt: TGTGCCAGTAGTATAGGACAGGGGGCTTCTGGGGCCAACGTCCTGACTTTC
v_gene: TRBV6-6; abundance: -; d_gene: -; len: 14; j_gene: TRBJ2-1; CDR3aa: CASSTGTFSNEQFF; CDR3nt: TGTGCCAGCAGTACCGGGACTTTTAGCAATGAGCAGTTCTTC
v_gene: TRBV18; abundance: few; d_gene: -; len: 16; j_gene: TRBJ2-3; CDR3aa: CASSPTVSGATDTQYF; CDR3nt: TGTGCCAGCTCACCTACAGTATCAGGGGCCACAGATACGCAGTATTTT
v_gene: TRBV5-1; abundance: -; d_gene: TRBD1; len: 16; j_gene: TRBJ1-5; CDR3aa: CASSWGTGGGNQPQHF; CDR3nt: TGCGCCAGCAGCTGGGGGACAGGGGGCGGCAATCAGCCCCAGCATTTT
v_gene: TRBV6-5; abundance: few; d_gene: -; len: 13; j_gene: TRBJ1-6; CDR3aa: CASSLTTSSPLHF; CDR3nt: TGTGCCAGCAGTCTTACGACAAGTTCACCCCTCCACTTT
v_gene: TRBV9; abundance: -; d_gene: TRBD2; len: 16; j_gene: TRBJ2-2; CDR3aa: CASSVEGLAGVGELFF; CDR3nt: TGTGCCAGCAGCGTAGAGGGACTAGCGGGGGTTGGGGAGCTGTTTTTT